This TCR beta chain is drawn from a study of blood T cell repertoires in COVID-19. Study overall: Spain, Italy and the United States supplied samples that represented acute and convalescent COVID-19.

Profiled with immunoSEQ multiplex PCR; TCRdb holds only in-frame clones, not every one. The table has about 160,000 clones, 78% seen once. Germline loops: CDR1 SGHAT, CDR2 FQNNGV. CDR3 length: 13 amino acids. Trimming stripped 5 bases from V and 4 bases from J, with 9 bases between. The V gene is TRBV11-2, the J gene TRBJ1-5; D perhaps matches TRBD1 (6 bases). Sequencing input: peripheral blood. This clonotype originated in a woman of 80 years or more with acute or convalescent COVID-19. The CDR3 loop reads CASSRGANQPQHF. CDR3 nucleotide sequence: TGTGCCAGCAGCCGGGGGGCGAATCAGCCCCAGCATTTT.